The rows below give T cell receptor beta chains drawn from one sample of a study of blood T cells in healthy people across ages. TCRdb reprocessed the 5' RACE reads via MiXCR and lists one record per CDR3 protein. This sample yields hundreds of thousands of distinct CDR3 sequences, of which 58% are seen a single time; roughly 22% belongs to the top ten. Sequenced sample: blood. The receptors were gathered from a man younger than 40 in good health. CDR3s include the opening cysteine and the closing phenylalanine or tryptophan. Fields, in order: CDR3 DNA, CDR3 protein, J gene, V gene, clone size, CDR3 length, D gene. A D gene is named only where the DNA matches it firmly. The size field is filled for only some rows; it gives once, few, many or a size class.

CDR3 DNA: TGTGCCAGCTCCGGCTTTCGGGGTGGGCAGTATTTT
CDR3 protein: CASSGFRGGQYF
J gene: TRBJ2-3
V gene: TRBV7-2
clone size: .
CDR3 length: 12
D gene: .

CDR3 DNA: TGTGCCTGGAGGACTAGTTCGCTGCCGTACTTC
CDR3 protein: CAWRTSSLPYF
J gene: TRBJ2-7
V gene: TRBV30
clone size: few
CDR3 length: 11
D gene: .

CDR3 DNA: TGCAGCGTTGGGGCAGCAAATGGCTACACCTTC
CDR3 protein: CSVGAANGYTF
J gene: TRBJ1-2
V gene: TRBV29-1
clone size: few
CDR3 length: 11
D gene: .

CDR3 DNA: TGTGCCAGCAGCAAAGCCTCGACAGGCAGTGGGACTGAAGCTTTCTTT
CDR3 protein: CASSKASTGSGTEAFF
J gene: TRBJ1-1
V gene: TRBV21-1
clone size: .
CDR3 length: 16
D gene: .

CDR3 DNA: TGCAGCGTTGAGGCCATCATCTATGGCTACACCTTC
CDR3 protein: CSVEAIIYGYTF
J gene: TRBJ1-2
V gene: TRBV29-1
clone size: .
CDR3 length: 12
D gene: .

CDR3 DNA: TGTGCCAGCAGCGCCCCGCTAGCGGAACCCCCCTCCTCTGGGGCCAACGTCCTGACTTTC
CDR3 protein: CASSAPLAEPPSSGANVLTF
J gene: TRBJ2-6
V gene: TRBV9
clone size: few
CDR3 length: 20
D gene: TRBD2

CDR3 DNA: TGTGCCAGCGCCGAACAGGGGATCGGAGAGACCCAGTACTTC
CDR3 protein: CASAEQGIGETQYF
J gene: TRBJ2-5
V gene: TRBV25-1
clone size: once
CDR3 length: 14
D gene: TRBD1

CDR3 DNA: TGCAGTGCTATGCCCAGGAAAAAAGGCTACACCTTC
CDR3 protein: CSAMPRKKGYTF
J gene: TRBJ1-2
V gene: TRBV20-1
clone size: .
CDR3 length: 12
D gene: .

CDR3 DNA: TGTGCCAGCAGCTCAACAGGGGTCACCTCATCCTACAATGAGCAGTTCTTC
CDR3 protein: CASSSTGVTSSYNEQFF
J gene: TRBJ2-1
V gene: TRBV7-8
clone size: .
CDR3 length: 17
D gene: TRBD1

CDR3 DNA: TGTGCCAGTAGTATAGGTTCGGGGACACCCTACGAGCAGTACTTC
CDR3 protein: CASSIGSGTPYEQYF
J gene: TRBJ2-7
V gene: TRBV19
clone size: .
CDR3 length: 15
D gene: .

CDR3 DNA: TGTGCCGCCGGAACAGGGTTGAACATTCAGTACTTC
CDR3 protein: CAAGTGLNIQYF
J gene: TRBJ2-4
V gene: TRBV11-2
clone size: few
CDR3 length: 12
D gene: .

CDR3 DNA: TGTGCCAGCTCGCCCAGGGTTGACTATGGCTACACCTTC
CDR3 protein: CASSPRVDYGYTF
J gene: TRBJ1-2
V gene: TRBV18
clone size: .
CDR3 length: 13
D gene: .

CDR3 DNA: TGCGCCAGCAGCACCTCCCTCCAAGAGACCCAGTACTTC
CDR3 protein: CASSTSLQETQYF
J gene: TRBJ2-5
V gene: TRBV5-1
clone size: .
CDR3 length: 13
D gene: .

CDR3 DNA: TGCAGTGCTGTAGGACGGGACAGGGCATACGAGCAGTACTTC
CDR3 protein: CSAVGRDRAYEQYF
J gene: TRBJ2-7
V gene: TRBV20-1
clone size: .
CDR3 length: 14
D gene: TRBD1

CDR3 DNA: TGTGCCACCAGCAGCCGCGTTGGGGGGATCACAATCGGTGAGCAGTTCTTC
CDR3 protein: CATSSRVGGITIGEQFF
J gene: TRBJ2-1
V gene: TRBV15
clone size: .
CDR3 length: 17
D gene: .

CDR3 DNA: TGTGCCAGCATCCCAGTGGGGGGTCGTGGCACTGAAGCTTTCTTT
CDR3 protein: CASIPVGGRGTEAFF
J gene: TRBJ1-1
V gene: TRBV12-3/TRBV12-4
clone size: .
CDR3 length: 15
D gene: .

CDR3 DNA: TGCAGTGCTACCCCCTTCGGGACAGGGATATGTGAGCAGTTCTTC
CDR3 protein: CSATPFGTGICEQFF
J gene: TRBJ2-1
V gene: TRBV20-1
clone size: .
CDR3 length: 15
D gene: TRBD1

CDR3 DNA: TGTGCCAGCAGCCCCCTGATTGGTGCCTCTGGGGCCAACGTCCTGACTTTC
CDR3 protein: CASSPLIGASGANVLTF
J gene: TRBJ2-6
V gene: TRBV3-1
clone size: .
CDR3 length: 17
D gene: .

CDR3 DNA: TGTGCCAGCAGCAAAGCCCCACATGGATTGAGTTCTGGGGCCAACGTCCTGACTTTC
CDR3 protein: CASSKAPHGLSSGANVLTF
J gene: TRBJ2-6
V gene: TRBV21-1
clone size: .
CDR3 length: 19
D gene: .

CDR3 DNA: TGTGCCAGCAGCGAACAGGGGGGGGTTCTGGGCGAGCAGTACTTC
CDR3 protein: CASSEQGGVLGEQYF
J gene: TRBJ2-7
V gene: TRBV9
clone size: .
CDR3 length: 15
D gene: .